A single sample gave rise to the 4 T cell receptor beta chains below, sequenced in a study of technical replicates of blood from a few donors. Method: immunoSEQ multiplex PCR; TCRdb's copy keeps in-frame clones and lacks some. The sample holds 65,000 to 80,000 clones, about 92% seen once. Specimen: T cells isolated from PBMCs. The origin of the receptors is a human donor in good health.

The CDR3 reads CASSYSLGAGTEAFF. In DNA, the CDR3 is TGTGCCAGCAGTTACTCGCTGGGGGCTGGGACTGAAGCTTTCTTT. The V call is TRBV6-5, the J call TRBJ1-1; D perhaps matches TRBD1 (6 bases). Germline CDR1 MNHEY, CDR2 SVGAGI. This CDR3 comprises 15 residues. The V end lost 0 bases, the J end lost 5 bases, and 13 bases lay between the germline ends.

The rearrangement uses TRBV28 and TRBJ1-2; 7 positions agree with TRBD1. The V gene's germline CDR1 is MDHEN and CDR2 SYDVKM. The CDR3 length is 16 residues. J lost 0 bases, V lost 8 bases, and 12 bases had no gene match. CDR3 amino acids: CASGLEGALANYGYTF. DNA of the CDR3: TGTGCCAGCGGATTGGAGGGGGCACTAGCTAACTATGGCTACACCTTC.

This clone appeared once. This sequence joins TRBV7-6 and TRBJ2-2; D not resolved. CDR3 length: 13 amino acids. CDR1 SGHVS and CDR2 FNYEAQ come from the germline V gene. The V and J ends lost 2 bases and 3 bases respectively, with 4 bases between them. The CDR3 DNA reads TGTGCCAGCAGCTTATCAGACACCGGGGAGCTGTTTTTT. This codes for CASSLSDTGELFF.

V is TRBV29-1 and J is TRBJ2-7; 7 positions agree with TRBD1. The V and J ends lost 4 bases and 2 bases, in that order; junction bases with no gene match: 8. From germline, CDR1 is SQVTM and CDR2 ANQGSEA. The CDR3 runs 14 residues. The CDR3 region has the DNA TGCAGCGTTGTTTACGGGACAGTTGCCTACGAGCAGTACTTC. Translation gives CSVVYGTVAYEQYF.